The 28 T cell receptor beta chains presented below share a single source sample, sequenced in a study of blood T cell repertoires in COVID-19. Sequencing was performed with immunoSEQ multiplex PCR; in TCRdb, only in-frame clones are kept and a portion is missing. The sample lists 140,000 to 150,000 clones, 86% occurring once. Sequenced material: PBMCs or T cells enriched from blood (not recorded which). Receptors were obtained from a man aged 50-60 years who had recovered from COVID-19.

The chain is built from TRBV7-2 and TRBJ2-2, with TRBD2 matching 10 bases. CDR3 length: 15 amino acids. Germline V gives CDR1 SGHTA, CDR2 FQGNSA. V lost 5 bases to trimming and J lost 6 bases; unmatched junction nucleotides: 6. Here the CDR3 DNA reads TGTGCCAGCAGCCCAAGCGGGGGGGCAGCCGGGGAGCTGTTTTTT. It translates to CASSPSGGAAGELFF.

The chain employs TRBV11-2 and TRBJ2-7; the D gene is possibly TRBD2 (6 bases). With 8 bases removed from V and 2 bases from J, the gap between germline ends came to 13 bases. From germline, CDR1 is SGHAT and CDR2 FQNNGV. The CDR3 covers 13 residues. The CDR3 sequence: CASRRRAPYEQYF. In nucleotides, the CDR3 is TGTGCCAGCCGCCGGAGGGCGCCCTACGAGCAGTACTTC.

This chain connects TRBV5-6 to TRBJ2-7; 8 nucleotides line up with TRBD2. The CDR3 has 16 residues. V trimming: 3 bases; J trimming: 5 bases; junction bases outside the gene matches: 13. CDR1 SGHDT and CDR2 YYEEEE come from the germline V gene. CDR3 DNA: TGTGCCAGCAGCTCGGGGGGGGCTGAAGTCTCGAACGAGCAGTACGTC. Protein sequence: CASSSGGAEVSNEQYV.

The V call is TRBV5-6, the J call TRBJ2-7; 9 nucleotides line up with TRBD2. The CDR3 has 14 residues. Trimming cost V 4 bases and J 4 bases; bases outside gene matches: 6. Germline-derived CDR1 and CDR2 are SGHDT and YYEEEE. In nucleotides, the CDR3 is TGTGCCAGCAGCCGTGCGGGAGGGCCATACGAGCAGTACTTC. It yields the protein CASSRAGGPYEQYF.

The rearrangement links TRBV3-1 (or the pseudogene TRBV3-2) to TRBJ2-5; TRBD1 agrees at 7 bases. V shed 4 bases, J shed 3 bases, and the junction held 8 bases outside the gene matches. Germline CDR1 LGHDT, CDR2 YNNKEL (reference sequence). The CDR3 contains 15 residues. Here the CDR3 DNA reads TGTGCCAGCAGCCTAACCGGGACAGCAAAAGAGACCCAGTACTTC. Its translation is CASSLTGTAKETQYF.

This clone was recorded only once. The gene calls are TRBV2 and TRBJ2-3; 8 bases are a match to TRBD2. The V segment lost 7 bases and the J segment 0 bases; nucleotides outside the gene matches: 3. The CDR3 spans 14 residues. The germline gives CDR1 SNHLY, CDR2 FYNNEI. CDR3 in DNA: TGTGCCAGCACAGGGACTAGAAGCACAGATACGCAGTATTTT. This codes for CASTGTRSTDTQYF.

This rearrangement joins TRBV19 to TRBJ1-5; 7 bases are a match to TRBD1. The V segment lost 7 bases and the J segment 7 bases; nucleotides outside the gene matches: 10. The CDR3 spans 14 residues. CDR1 and CDR2 (germline): LNHDA, SQIVND (reference sequence). DNA of the CDR3: TGTGCCAGTACCTCCGACAGGGCAAACCAGCCCCAGCATTTT. Translating gives CASTSDRANQPQHF. Full variable domain (outside the CDR3, taken from reference TRBV19 and TRBJ1-5): DGGITQSPKYLFRKEGQNVTLSCEQNLNHDAMYWYRQDPGQGLRLIYYSQIVNDFQKGDIAEGYSVSREKKESFPLTVTSAQKNPTAFYLCASTSDRANQPQHFGDGTRLSIL.

The chain uses TRBV19 and TRBJ2-7; the D is unclear. Trimming stripped 6 bases from V and 3 bases from J, with 18 bases between. The CDR3 totals 15 residues. Germline loops: CDR1 LNHDA, CDR2 SQIVND (reference sequence). CDR3 bases: TGTGCCAGTAGGAAAAGGTCAGGTCCCTTCTACGAGCAGTACTTC. Its translation is CASRKRSGPFYEQYF.

The chain carries TRBV28 and TRBJ1-4, with TRBD1 matching over 7 bases. The CDR3 spans 14 residues. Looked up from germline, CDR1 is MDHEN and CDR2 is SYDVKM. The V and J ends lost 5 bases and 5 bases, in that order; junction bases with no gene match: 5. The CDR3 loop reads CASSRDRQNEKLFF. The CDR3 DNA follows: TGTGCCAGCAGTCGGGACAGACAAAATGAAAAACTGTTTTTT. Full variable domain (missing parts from reference TRBV28 and TRBJ1-4): DVKVTQSSRYLVKRTGEKVFLECVQDMDHENMFWYRQDPGLGLRLIYFSYDVKMKEKGDIPEGYSVSREKKERFSLILESASTNQTSMYLCASSRDRQNEKLFFGSGTQLSVL.

The chain has TRBV2 and TRBJ1-5; D is possibly TRBD1 (6 bases). This CDR3 has 14 amino acids. Trimming shortened V by 3 bases and J by 2 bases, and 8 bases separated the two germline ends. Germline-derived CDR1 and CDR2 are SNHLY and FYNNEI. This CDR3 is CASSDRTGNQPQHF. In DNA, the CDR3 is TGTGCCAGCAGTGATCGGACAGGCAATCAGCCCCAGCATTTT.

This chain connects TRBV4-3 to TRBJ1-4; D gene unclear. In germline, CDR1 is LGHNA, CDR2 YSLEER. The CDR3 is made up of 15 amino acids. The germline V and J ends were trimmed by 4 bases and 3 bases, with 12 bases remaining between them. The chain's CDR3 is CASSRGGGSNEKLFF. The CDR3 bases are TGCGCCAGCAGCCGCGGCGGCGGTTCTAATGAAAAACTGTTTTTT.

The chain couples TRBV12-3 or TRBV12-4 to TRBJ2-1; D might be TRBD2 (6 bases). V dropped 5 bases and J dropped 15 bases, with 17 bases sitting between them. This CDR3 has 12 residues. The CDR3 protein is CASSPGEAFRFF. Here the CDR3 DNA reads TGTGCCAGCAGTCCCGGGGAGGCCTTTCGGTTCTTC.

The chain joins TRBV28 to TRBJ1-3; TRBD1 matches at 12 bases. This CDR3 is built from 17 residues. V shed 5 bases, J shed 7 bases, and the junction held 12 bases outside the gene matches. Germline V gene sequence: CDR1 MDHEN, CDR2 SYDVKM. The CDR3: CASSPAGQGAKWNTIYF. The CDR3 DNA reads as TGTGCCAGCAGTCCCGCGGGACAGGGGGCGAAGTGGAACACCATATATTTT.

This chain uses TRBV28 with TRBJ2-3; 10 bases map to TRBD2. Germline loops: CDR1 MDHEN, CDR2 SYDVKM. After removal of 6 bases from V and 3 bases from J, the junction contained 6 bases not matched to a gene. The CDR3 is 15 residues long. This chain's CDR3 is CASSSMGLATDTQYF. The DNA for the CDR3 is TGTGCCAGCAGCAGTATGGGACTAGCGACAGATACGCAGTATTTT.

The chain links TRBV19 to TRBJ1-6; TRBD1 aligns across 9 bases. V lost 4 bases and J lost 9; bases outside the gene matches: 7. Germline V CDR1 and CDR2: LNHDA, SQIVND (reference sequence). CDR3 length equals 15 residues. For the CDR3, the DNA is TGTGCCAGTAGTAAATGGGACAGGGTTTCTTCACCCCTCCACTTT. It yields the protein CASSKWDRVSSPLHF.

This chain links TRBV5-1 with TRBJ1-3; TRBD1 matches at 10 bases. Germline assignment: CDR1 SGHRS and CDR2 YFSETQ. V gave up 4 bases and J gave up 1 base; unmatched junction bases: 8. The CDR3 is 17 residues long. The CDR3 sequence: CASSQGTGEVSGNTIYF. The DNA of the CDR3 is TGCGCCAGCAGCCAAGGGACAGGGGAAGTATCTGGAAACACCATATATTTT.

This clone came up once. V and J are TRBV25-1 and TRBJ2-5; perhaps TRBD1 as D (6 bases). The CDR3 spans 16 residues. Trimming stripped 3 bases from V and 4 bases from J, with 18 bases between. The germline V gene has CDR1 MGHDK and CDR2 SYGVNS. The DNA for the CDR3 is TGTGCCAGCAGTGACTACAGGGTGAGGAGCGCAGAGACCCAGTACTTC. This gives the protein CASSDYRVRSAETQYF.

Only one count was recorded for this clone. V gene TRBV6-5 combines with J gene TRBJ1-2, with 9 positions matching TRBD1. V gave up 0 bases and J gave up 14 bases; unmatched junction bases: 10. There are 14 residues in the CDR3. Germline CDR1 reads MNHEY; CDR2 reads SVGAGI. In nucleotides, the CDR3 is TGTGCCAGCAGTTACTCGTCGGGACAGGGTTTGGGGACCTTC. Encoded protein: CASSYSSGQGLGTF.

V gene TRBV18 combines with J gene TRBJ2-7; 9 nucleotides agree with TRBD1. Unmatched junction bases numbered 7, after V lost 2 bases and J lost 5 bases. CDR3 length equals 15 residues. Looked up from germline, CDR1 is KGHSH and CDR2 is LQKENI. DNA for the CDR3: TGTGCCAGCTCACCAGATCCGGGACAGGGCCACGAGCAGTACGTC. Protein sequence: CASSPDPGQGHEQYV.

This clone was observed a handful of times. V and J are TRBV29-1 and TRBJ2-5; 9 positions agree with TRBD1. This CDR3 has 14 amino acids. V trimming: 6 bases; J trimming: 5 bases; junction bases outside the gene matches: 10. Germline V CDR1 and CDR2: SQVTM, ANQGSEA. The CDR3 nucleotides read TGCAGCGTGGGGGGGACAGGGTACCGGGAGACCCAGTACTTC. This gives the protein CSVGGTGYRETQYF.

The DNA for the CDR3 is TGCGCCAGCAGCTTGGCCGGACAATACCAAGAGACCCAGTACTTC. It codes for CASSLAGQYQETQYF. The chain joins TRBV5-1 to TRBJ2-5, with a weak D call TRBD1 (5 bases). This CDR3 comprises 15 residues. CDR1 and CDR2 (germline): SGHRS, YFSETQ. V was trimmed by 0 bases and J by 0 bases, leaving 9 bases between them.

This clone was picked up one time. The chain joins TRBV18 to TRBJ1-6; 8 nucleotides align to TRBD1. The CDR3 contains 15 residues. V lost 6 bases to trimming and J lost 9 bases; unmatched junction nucleotides: 10. Germline lookup yields CDR1 KGHSH and CDR2 LQKENI. This CDR3 reads CASSTTGERGSPLHF. In DNA form, the CDR3 reads TGTGCCAGCTCGACGACAGGGGAAAGGGGTTCACCCCTCCACTTT.

The genes are TRBV5-4 and TRBJ2-7; TRBD2 agrees at 10 bases. The germline gives CDR1 SGHNT, CDR2 YYREEE (reference sequence). Trimming removed 6 bases from V and 2 bases from J; junction bases left unmatched: 5. The CDR3 is made up of 14 amino acids. In nucleotides, the CDR3 is TGTGCCAGCACCCCTAGCGGGAGCCCCTACGAGCAGTACTTC. Protein product: CASTPSGSPYEQYF.

In its sample, this clone was seen a few times. The chain combines TRBV5-1 with TRBJ1-3; 7 bases align to TRBD1. The CDR3 sequence is 15 residues long. The V segment lost 8 bases and the J segment 7 bases; nucleotides outside the gene matches: 15. Germline lookup yields CDR1 SGHRS and CDR2 YFSETQ. CDR3 sequence (DNA): TGCGCCAGTAGCCTAGGGGACAGTTGGAGGAACACCATATATTTT. It codes for CASSLGDSWRNTIYF.

J is TRBJ1-2 and V is TRBV2; the D gene is possibly TRBD1 (5 bases). Germline V gene data show CDR1 as SNHLY and CDR2 as FYNNEI. The CDR3 covers 12 residues. Trimming took 2 bases from V and 7 from J, leaving 8 bases between them. The CDR3 spells CASSETGLGYTF. Here the CDR3 DNA reads TGTGCCAGCAGTGAAACGGGACTTGGCTACACCTTC. Full variable domain (rest looked up from reference TRBV2 and TRBJ1-2): EPEVTQTPSHQVTQMGQEVILRCVPISNHLYFYWYRQILGQKVEFLVSFYNNEISEKSEIFDDQFSVERPDGSNFTLKIRSTKLEDSAMYFCASSETGLGYTFGSGTRLTVV.

This sequence joins TRBV19 and TRBJ1-5, with D possibly TRBD1 on 5 matching bases. There are 14 residues in the CDR3. The germline V gene has CDR1 LNHDA and CDR2 SQIVND (reference sequence). The germline V and J ends were trimmed by 5 bases and 3 bases, with 11 bases remaining between them. CDR3 coding DNA: TGTGCCAGTAGTCTCCAGGGAAACAATCAGCCCCAGCATTTT. Residues: CASSLQGNNQPQHF.

The rearrangement uses TRBV7-2 and TRBJ1-6, with D maybe TRBD1 (6 bases). Germline V gene sequence: CDR1 SGHTA, CDR2 FQGNSA. CDR3 length: 16 amino acids. Trimming removed 5 bases at V and 9 bases at J, with 20 bases between. For the CDR3, the DNA is TGTGCCAGCAGCGCTAGGACAGTTACCGTTGGTTCACCCCTCCACTTT. Its translation is CASSARTVTVGSPLHF.

Note on this clone: The same CDR3 arises from other DNA sequences in this sample as well. This chain joins TRBV7-2 and TRBJ2-1, with 7 bases lining up with TRBD2. The trim removed 2 bases at V and 4 bases at J, leaving 5 bases unmatched. This CDR3 is 15 amino acids long. The germline V gene has CDR1 SGHTA and CDR2 FQGNSA. The CDR3 coding sequence is TGTGCCAGCAGCTTACCTAGCGGAGGATACAATGAGCAGTTCTTC. Encoded protein: CASSLPSGGYNEQFF.